The rows below give T cell receptor beta chains drawn from one sample of a study of human T cells and chemical hapten exposure. In TCRdb, the 5' RACE reads were re-called with MiXCR into one record per CDR3 protein. The sample includes approximately 150,000 distinct CDR3 sequences, 3.5% to 5% of them seen just once. The receptors were gathered from a female donor in good health. Both conserved end residues are part of each CDR3. Fields, in order: clone size, D gene, V gene, J gene, CDR3 DNA, CDR3 protein. D genes are given only for firm matches. Not all rows give a size; the values are once, few, many and, for expanded clones, a class.

>many|NA|TRBV28|TRBJ1-1
TGTGCCAGCAGACCGGGGTCTGAGTACACTGAAGCTTTCTTT
CASRPGSEYTEAFF
>many|NA|TRBV5-1|TRBJ2-1
TGCGCCAGCAGCCCCCAACCTCTCGGGGACGGTGAGCAGTTCTTC
CASSPQPLGDGEQFF
>many|NA|TRBV7-2|TRBJ2-3
TGTGCCAGCAGCTCCAAGAAAGGGGGGGCCCTCAACACAGATACGCAGTATTTT
CASSSKKGGALNTDTQYF
>many|NA|TRBV7-2|TRBJ2-3
TGTGCCAGCAGCTTATATGAGGCTAGCCTGAATACGCAGTATTTT
CASSLYEASLNTQYF
>many|TRBD1|TRBV27|TRBJ1-5
TGTGCCAGCAACCCGAGACAGGGGAGCAATCAGCCCCAGCATTTT
CASNPRQGSNQPQHF
>few|TRBD2|TRBV5-4|TRBJ2-3
TGTGCCAGCAGCCCCGGGGGAGCGGGGGGGCTGGATACGCAGTATTTT
CASSPGGAGGLDTQYF
>many|NA|TRBV12-3/TRBV12-4|TRBJ1-5
TGTGCCAGCAGCCCTCCTATGGGGGGCAATCAGCCCCAGCATTTT
CASSPPMGGNQPQHF
>many|NA|TRBV12-3/TRBV12-4|TRBJ1-1
TGTGCCAGCAGTTTAGTCCTCGGTGAAGCTTTCTTT
CASSLVLGEAFF
>many|TRBD1|TRBV28|TRBJ1-5
TGTGCCAGCACTCTACTACCGGGACAGGGCAATCAGCCCCAGCATTTT
CASTLLPGQGNQPQHF
>many|TRBD2|TRBV6-2/TRBV6-3|TRBJ2-3
TGTGCCAGCAGTTACTCGTGGTCTAGCGGGGTGGAAGAGGATACGCAGTATTTT
CASSYSWSSGVEEDTQYF
>many|TRBD1|TRBV5-1|TRBJ2-7
TGCGCCAGCAGCCGGGACAGGGGATCCTACGAGCAGTACTTC
CASSRDRGSYEQYF
>many|NA|TRBV7-9|TRBJ1-5
TGTGCCAGCAGCCGTCTGGATAGCAATCAGCCCCAGCATTTT
CASSRLDSNQPQHF
>NA|TRBD1|TRBV7-2|TRBJ1-4
TGTGCCAGCAGCTTTCGACAGGGCAAAAATGAAAAACTGTTTTTT
CASSFRQGKNEKLFF
>many|TRBD2|TRBV4-3|TRBJ2-7
TGCGCCAGCAGCCATTACTTAGCGGGGGGCCGGGGGCGGGTGAACGAGCAGTACTTC
CASSHYLAGGRGRVNEQYF
>NA|TRBD2|TRBV24-1|TRBJ2-3
TGTGCCACCAGTGGCGGGGGGGAAGATACGCAGTATTTT
CATSGGGEDTQYF
>NA|TRBD1|TRBV7-9|TRBJ1-1
TGTGCCAGCAGCTCGGACAGGGGGAGTAACACTGAAGCTTTCTTT
CASSSDRGSNTEAFF
>few|NA|TRBV19|TRBJ1-5
TGTGCCAGTAGTCCACAGTACCGCGATAGCAATCAGCCCCAGCATTTT
CASSPQYRDSNQPQHF
>many|NA|TRBV5-1|TRBJ2-3
TGCGCCAGCAAACGGGATAGCACAGATACGCAGTATTTT
CASKRDSTDTQYF
>many|TRBD1|TRBV6-1|TRBJ1-1
TGTGCCAGCAGTGCCCAACAGGGGGCTGAAACTTTCTTT
CASSAQQGAETFF
>few|NA|TRBV5-1|TRBJ1-2
TGCGCCAGCAGCCCGGGGACTGCAAGGCGGGATGGCTACACCTTC
CASSPGTARRDGYTF
>many|NA|TRBV5-6|TRBJ1-5
TGTGCCAGCAGCTTTTCGGGCAGAAGAAATAGCAATCAGCCCCAGCATTTT
CASSFSGRRNSNQPQHF
>many|NA|TRBV9|TRBJ1-2
TGTGCCAGCAGCGTTAGCACAGGGAGCGGAGGCTACACCTTC
CASSVSTGSGGYTF
>many|NA|TRBV29-1|TRBJ2-1
TGCAGCGTTGATCAGGGGTCCTACAATGAGCAGTTCTTC
CSVDQGSYNEQFF
>NA|NA|TRBV20-1|TRBJ1-1
TGCAGTGCTAGACCGAGATCGGCGGTCGGGAGGAGAAGGACTGAAGCTTTCTTT
CSARPRSAVGRRRTEAFF
>many|NA|TRBV19|TRBJ1-2
TGTGCCAGTAGTAGAACATCCGGGACTAACTATGGCTACACCTTC
CASSRTSGTNYGYTF
>many|NA|TRBV27|TRBJ1-1
TGTGCCAGCAGTTTTTCCCGGGGGGGGCGAACTGAAGCTTTCTTT
CASSFSRGGRTEAFF
>many|NA|TRBV6-2/TRBV6-3|TRBJ1-1
TGTGCCAGCAGTGCGGGGACCGAGAGCACTGAAGCTTTCTTT
CASSAGTESTEAFF
>many|TRBD1|TRBV28|TRBJ1-1
TGTGCCAGCAGCCGCAGGCCAGGGGGCCGCCCAGAAGCTTTCTTT
CASSRRPGGRPEAFF
>many|TRBD2|TRBV6-2/TRBV6-3|TRBJ2-1
TGTGCCAGCAGTTACTGGGGACTAGCGGGGGGTGTCCACAATGAGCAGTTCTTC
CASSYWGLAGGVHNEQFF
>many|TRBD1|TRBV7-6|TRBJ1-4
TGTGCCAGCAGCTTATGGGCGGCGGACAGGGGTGGTGAAAAACTGTTTTTT
CASSLWAADRGGEKLFF
>many|NA|TRBV10-2|TRBJ1-3
TGCGCCAGCAGTGACTGGAGCTCTGGAAACACCATATATTTT
CASSDWSSGNTIYF
>few|TRBD1|TRBV15|TRBJ1-2
TGTGCCACCAGCAATCTACAATGGGACAGGGGGCGCAGGTCCCACGGCTACACCTTC
CATSNLQWDRGRRSHGYTF
>many|NA|TRBV6-1|TRBJ1-6
TGTGCCAGCAGTGATCGTCCAGGGGCCCTTGGGTCACCCCTCCACTTT
CASSDRPGALGSPLHF
>many|NA|TRBV4-1|TRBJ1-3
TGCGCCAGCAGCCAAGATCGAGGAGCTATCTCTGGAAACACCATATATTTT
CASSQDRGAISGNTIYF
>many|TRBD2|TRBV3-1|TRBJ2-1
TGTGCCAGCAGACTTTCTAGCGGGGGCTCCTACAATGAGCAGTTCTTC
CASRLSSGGSYNEQFF
>few|TRBD2|TRBV7-2|TRBJ2-5
TGTGCCAGCAGTTTAGCGGGGGGGCCGATGGAGACCCAGTACTTC
CASSLAGGPMETQYF
>few|NA|TRBV7-2|TRBJ2-1
TGTGCCAGCAGCCCCGGACACGAGGGCAATGAGCAGTTCTTC
CASSPGHEGNEQFF
>many|NA|TRBV6-5|TRBJ1-1
TGTGCCAGCAGTTACTCGGTGTCAGGCTCGGAAGCTTTCTTT
CASSYSVSGSEAFF
>many|NA|TRBV20-1|TRBJ2-3
TGCAGTGCTAGAGCCGAGCTTCATAGTCTCCAGGCAGATACGCAGTATTTT
CSARAELHSLQADTQYF
>many|TRBD2|TRBV6-6|TRBJ2-1
TGTGCCAGCAGTCGCGGACTGGGCGGGGGGCACAATGAGCAGTTCTTC
CASSRGLGGGHNEQFF